Below, 25 T cell receptor beta chains from the same sample are listed, as sequenced in a study of vaccination effects on CD4 cells after COVID-19. At the end of roughly 9 days of culture, CD4+ T cells were isolated. These receptors are not linked to any known antigen. Using immunoSEQ multiplex PCR, the repertoire was profiled, and TCRdb retains in-frame clones only, with some absent. The data show tens of thousands of clones, approximately 61% seen once. The material was CD4+ T cells from PBMCs cultured without peptide, obtained before COVID-19 vaccination. The receptor set was obtained from a human donor who received a COVID-19 vaccine.

The chain carries TRBV3-1 (or the pseudogene TRBV3-2) and TRBJ2-3, with no clear D. The CDR3 length is 14 residues. V lost 4 bases and J 1 base, leaving 9 bases between the germline ends. Per the germline V gene, CDR1 is LGHDT and CDR2 is YNNKEL (reference sequence). The CDR3 region has the DNA TGTGCCAGCAGCCTATTCTCTGGCACAGATACGCAGTATTTT. This sequence encodes CASSLFSGTDTQYF.

This chain joins TRBV20-1 and TRBJ1-4; tentatively, D is TRBD1 (5 bases). Germline V gene lookup returns CDR1 DFQATT and CDR2 SNEGSKA (reference sequence). The CDR3 is made up of 15 amino acids. V was cut by 3 bases and J by 4 bases, with 15 bases left in between. CDR3 residues: CSASPTGLDNEKLFF. The CDR3 region has the DNA TGCAGTGCTAGTCCCACGGGACTAGATAATGAAAAACTGTTTTTT.

The rearrangement joins TRBV4-1 to TRBJ1-1; D gene ambiguous. V lost 4 bases and J lost 0, with 15 bases in between. The CDR3 length is 16 residues. Germline V gene data show CDR1 as MGHRA and CDR2 as YSYEKL. The CDR3 DNA reads TGCGCCAGCAGCCCGGGCAACGGCTTCATGAACACTGAAGCTTTCTTT. Translated, it gives CASSPGNGFMNTEAFF.

This chain connects TRBV28 to TRBJ1-3; D gene uncertain. Trimming took 6 bases from V and 0 from J, leaving 30 bases between them. Germline V gene data show CDR1 as MDHEN and CDR2 as SYDVKM. This CDR3 comprises 21 residues. CDR3 sequence reads: CASRKKGGRKWAWGSGNTIYF. The DNA of the CDR3 is TGTGCCAGCAGAAAAAAGGGTGGGAGGAAATGGGCTTGGGGCTCTGGAAACACCATATATTTT.

The J gene is TRBJ2-1, the V gene TRBV19; 7 bases match TRBD2. CDR3 length: 16 residues. Trimming removed 1 base from V and 8 bases from J; junction bases left unmatched: 11. Germline-derived CDR1 and CDR2 are LNHDA and SQIVND (reference sequence). The CDR3 here is CASSIGWAGTNYEQFF. The CDR3 DNA reads as TGTGCCAGTAGTATAGGGTGGGCAGGGACTAACTATGAGCAGTTCTTC.

This clone was found a few times. The chain links TRBV4-3 to TRBJ2-1, with 7 bases aligning to TRBD2. Germline V gene data show CDR1 as LGHNA and CDR2 as YSLEER. The CDR3 length is 13 residues. V lost 0 bases, J lost 7 bases, and 0 bases stayed unmatched. DNA for the CDR3: TGCGCCAGCAGCCAAGAAGCGGGAAATGAGCAGTTCTTC. Protein product: CASSQEAGNEQFF.

This clone was seen only a few times. The chain combines TRBV7-2 with TRBJ2-7; weak D call: TRBD1 (6 bases). CDR3 size: 13 residues. V gave up 0 bases and J gave up 7 bases, with 10 bases separating them. Germline V gene lookup returns CDR1 SGHTA and CDR2 FQGNSA. CDR3 sequence reads: CASSLAITGEQYF. The CDR3, as DNA: TGTGCCAGCAGCTTAGCCATCACAGGGGAGCAGTACTTC.

This clone showed up just once. The chain uses TRBV4-3 and TRBJ2-7; D may be TRBD1 (5 bases). The CDR3 is made up of 15 amino acids. V gave up 0 bases and J gave up 3 bases, with 12 bases separating them. Germline-derived CDR1 and CDR2 are LGHNA and YSLEER. The CDR3 bases are TGCGCCAGCAGCCAAGATCTGGCAGGGTACTACGAGCAGTACTTC. Protein sequence: CASSQDLAGYYEQYF.

The chain joins TRBV4-1 to TRBJ1-4; D not resolved. The V and J ends lost 4 bases and 1 base respectively, with 10 bases between them. There are 15 residues in the CDR3. Looked up from germline, CDR1 is MGHRA and CDR2 is YSYEKL. Here the CDR3 reads CASSRLEGTNEKLFF. In DNA, the CDR3 is TGCGCCAGCAGCCGCTTGGAAGGAACTAATGAAAAACTGTTTTTT.

The chain employs TRBV19 and TRBJ2-1, with a weak D call TRBD2 (6 bases). Germline V gene data show CDR1 as LNHDA and CDR2 as SQIVND (reference sequence). The CDR3 loop spans 11 amino acids. The CDR3 is CPRRERNEQFF. Here the CDR3 DNA reads TGTCCCCGCCGGGAGAGAAATGAGCAGTTCTTC.

This clone was recorded a few times. The CDR3: CASGLALERNTIYF. The CDR3 DNA reads as TGTGCTAGTGGTTTGGCCCTAGAGCGAAACACCATATATTTT. The V gene is TRBV12-5, the J gene TRBJ1-3, with D hard to call. This CDR3 comprises 14 residues. Deletions cut 1 base from V and 5 bases from J, with 9 bases between. Germline CDR1 LGHNT, CDR2 FRNRAP.

The V and J genes are TRBV9 and TRBJ1-3; no clear D. V lost 4 bases, J lost 4 bases, and 12 bases lay in between. The CDR3 covers 14 residues. The V gene's germline CDR1 is SGDLS and CDR2 YYNGEE. The CDR3 DNA reads TGTGCCAGCAGCTCCCGAAGGGAAGGAAACACCATATATTTT. This gives the protein CASSSRREGNTIYF.

The chain combines TRBV5-6 with TRBJ2-7; TRBD1 might be the D (6 bases). Trimming removed 0 bases at V and 3 bases at J, with 7 bases between. This CDR3 has 13 residues. Per germline, CDR1 SGHDT and CDR2 YYEEEE. Written as DNA, the CDR3 is TGTGCCAGCAGCTTGGGACAGGTCTACGAGCAGTACTTC. Translation gives CASSLGQVYEQYF.

The gene calls are TRBV7-9 and TRBJ1-1, with D possibly matching TRBD1 (5 bases). This CDR3 spans 16 amino acids. The V gene's germline CDR1 is SEHNR and CDR2 FQNEAQ (reference sequence). V shed 3 bases and J shed 5 bases, with 19 bases lying between them. CDR3 sequence (DNA): TGTGCCAGCAGCTTCCTCACCGGGACCGGGGGGACTGAAGCTTTCTTT. Its translation is CASSFLTGTGGTEAFF.

This sequence joins TRBV4-1 and TRBJ1-2; D gene uncertain. Germline lookup yields CDR1 MGHRA and CDR2 YSYEKL. Trimming left V 2 bases short and J 4 bases short, with 8 bases between. CDR3 length equals 13 residues. CDR3 nucleotide sequence: TGCGCCAGCAGCCAAACGGAAGGCTATGGCTACACCTTC. Amino acids: CASSQTEGYGYTF.

This clone appeared a few times. CDR3 region: CASRSGDSKNTEAFF. The CDR3, as DNA: TGTGCCAGCAGATCCGGGGACAGCAAGAACACTGAAGCTTTCTTT. The V gene is TRBV6-6, the J gene TRBJ1-1, with 7 bases fitting TRBD1. Losses at the gene ends were 6 bases for V and 1 base for J; bases not matched to a gene: 8. Germline V CDR1 and CDR2: MNHNY, SVGAGI (reference sequence). The CDR3 has 15 residues.

The chain links TRBV11-2 to TRBJ2-3, with a weak D call TRBD1 (6 bases). Trimming removed 5 bases from V and 6 bases from J, with 12 bases in between. In germline, CDR1 is SGHAT, CDR2 FQNNGV. The CDR3 sequence is 13 residues long. CDR3 DNA: TGTGCCAGCAGCAAGGGACATACGGATACGCAGTATTTT. This translates into CASSKGHTDTQYF.

The chain combines TRBV30 with TRBJ2-1; 13 bases fit TRBD2. There are 16 residues in the CDR3. V lost 5 bases and J lost 3; bases outside the gene matches: 7. Germline values: CDR1 GTSNPN, CDR2 SVGIG (reference sequence). The CDR3 loop reads CAWALGLAGSYNEQFF. The CDR3 region has the DNA TGTGCCTGGGCTTTGGGACTAGCGGGAAGCTACAATGAGCAGTTCTTC.

This chain uses TRBV4-2 with TRBJ2-2; 7 bases match TRBD1. Trimming took 0 bases from V and 4 from J; bases not matched to a gene: 5. Germline lookup yields CDR1 LGHNA and CDR2 YNFKEQ. The CDR3 loop spans 16 amino acids. The CDR3 nucleotides read TGTGCCAGCAGCCAAGAGGCAAACAGGGGCACCGGGGAGCTGTTTTTT. Protein sequence: CASSQEANRGTGELFF.

The rearrangement joins TRBV19 to TRBJ1-5; a weak D match, TRBD1 (5 bases). Trimming took 5 bases from V and 3 from J, leaving 11 bases between them. The germline V gene encodes CDR1 LNHDA and CDR2 SQIVND (reference sequence). CDR3 size: 14 residues. Here the CDR3 DNA reads TGTGCCAGTAGTTCCGGGACCCTCAATCAGCCCCAGCATTTT. Encoded protein: CASSSGTLNQPQHF.

The CDR3 spells CASSEGRVRGGGDEKLFF. The CDR3 bases are TGTGCCAGCAGTGAAGGGAGGGTTCGAGGTGGGGGTGATGAAAAACTGTTTTTT. The V call is TRBV6-1, the J call TRBJ1-4; weak D call: TRBD1 (5 bases). V was shortened by 1 base and J by 6 bases, with 21 bases between the two germline ends. Germline loops: CDR1 MNHNS, CDR2 SASEGT. The CDR3 totals 18 residues.

V is TRBV5-1 and J is TRBJ1-3; no clear D. Between the trimmed V and J ends, which lost 0 bases and 0 bases, there was a span of 19 bases. The CDR3 contains 19 residues. Germline V lookup: CDR1 SGHRS, CDR2 YFSETQ. DNA for the CDR3: TGCGCCAGCAGCTTGGGGGCAGGCCGGATTTCATCCTCTGGAAACACCATATATTTT. Protein: CASSLGAGRISSSGNTIYF.

The V call is TRBV2, the J call TRBJ2-6; possible D gene TRBD1, 6 bases. The CDR3 runs to 17 residues. Germline CDR1 SNHLY, CDR2 FYNNEI. Trimming shortened V by 5 bases and J by 0 bases, and 14 bases separated the two germline ends. The CDR3 here is CASSSQTGGSGANVLTF. The DNA of the CDR3 is TGTGCCAGCAGTTCTCAGACAGGAGGCTCTGGGGCCAACGTCCTGACTTTC.

The rearrangement joins TRBV6-6 to TRBJ2-3; unclear D gene. V was shortened by 5 bases and J by 6 bases, with 12 bases between the two germline ends. This CDR3 is built from 13 residues. Germline V gene sequence: CDR1 MNHNY, CDR2 SVGAGI (reference sequence). DNA for the CDR3: TGTGCCAGCAGTCTTTCGACCCGGGATACGCAGTATTTT. Translating it yields CASSLSTRDTQYF.

The rearrangement links TRBV5-1 to TRBJ2-2; 13 bases align to TRBD2. J was trimmed by 3 bases and V by 5 bases; bases with no gene match: 7. The length of the CDR3 is 17 residues. From germline, CDR1 is SGHRS and CDR2 YFSETQ. Here the CDR3 reads CASSRLAGGMDTGELFF. Written as DNA, the CDR3 is TGCGCCAGCAGTAGACTAGCGGGAGGCATGGACACCGGGGAGCTGTTTTTT.